This T cell receptor beta chain emerged from a study of blood T cell repertoires in COVID-19. The wider study: The samples span acute and convalescent COVID-19 from the United States, Italy and Spain. The analysed material was cDNA or gDNA that came from T cells, B-cell-depleted T cells, or PBMCs.

In the study's own analysis: For nucleated cells, counts were estimated from reference gene primer amplification. Sequencing used immunoSEQ multiplex PCR; TCRdb keeps in-frame clones, though not all of them. The V and J calls and clone size were taken over from that table, and D and trimming were inferred from the DNA. The profile shows almost 250,000 clones, approximately 89% of them singletons. The CDR3 totals 15 residues. In germline, CDR1 is ENHRY, CDR2 SYGVKD. V trimming: 7 bases; J trimming: 5 bases; junction bases outside the gene matches: 13. V and J are TRBV10-3 and TRBJ2-7, with TRBD1 matching over 8 bases. The sequence was collected from a woman in her sixties who had recovered from COVID-19. Material for sequencing was peripheral blood. In DNA form, the CDR3 reads TGTGCCATCACCGGACAGGGTACGTTGATGAACGAGCAGTACTTC. The encoded protein is CAITGQGTLMNEQYF.